This T cell receptor beta chain was sequenced for a study of blood T cell repertoires in COVID-19. For the study at large: Samples came from the United States, Italy and Spain, spanning acute and convalescent COVID-19. Sample material is recorded as cDNA or gDNA derived from T cells, B-cell-depleted T cells, or PBMCs.

CDR3 length: 12 residues. Trimming cost V 6 bases and J 5 bases, with 9 bases left between them. Libraries were prepared by immunoSEQ multiplex PCR; TCRdb keeps only in-frame clonotypes and omits some of them. The sample yields 55,000 to 70,000 clones, roughly 87% seen once. The sequence came from a woman in her sixties or seventies with acute or convalescent COVID-19. Sequenced sample: peripheral blood. The rearrangement links TRBV12-3 or TRBV12-4 to TRBJ2-3; perhaps TRBD2 as D (6 bases). The CDR3 spells CASSSRGDTQYF. CDR3 DNA sequence: TGTGCCAGCAGCTCGCGGGGAGATACGCAGTATTTT.